Listed below are T cell receptor beta chains from one sample, sequenced in a study of T-cell memory formation after mild COVID-19. TCRdb re-called the 5' RACE reads with MiXCR, one entry per CDR3 protein. The sample lists roughly 600,000 distinct CDR3 sequences, around 17% seen once, with around 12% in the top ten. Sequenced sample: PBMCs or a T cell subset sorted from them (not recorded which). These receptors all stem from an adult woman who had mild COVID-19 (a few samples of this study predate the infection). Cell type and time point are not known. The CDR3 runs from the conserved cysteine through the conserved F or W. The D gene is left open where the match is weak. For some rows the clone size is stated as once, few or many, or as a class when expanded; others skip it.

TRBV4-1	few	.	TRBJ2-3	TGCGCCAGCAGCCAAGATACAGATAGGGAGGATACGCAGTATTTT	CASSQDTDREDTQYF
TRBV19	few	.	TRBJ2-1	TGTGCCAGTACCGTAACCATCCGGGGGACGGGGGAGCAGTTCTTC	CASTVTIRGTGEQFF
TRBV18	.	TRBD1	TRBJ2-6	TGTGCCAGCTCACCACCGGGACAGGGTTTTGCTGGGGCCAACGTCCTGACTTTC	CASSPPGQGFAGANVLTF
TRBV5-1	few	.	TRBJ2-2	TGCGCCAGCAGCTGGACCGGGCCTCCTGACACCGGGGAGCTGTTTTTT	CASSWTGPPDTGELFF
TRBV3-1	.	.	TRBJ2-1	TGTGCCAGCAGCCAAGGACCAACTAGCAATGAGCAGTTCTTC	CASSQGPTSNEQFF
TRBV7-8	few	.	TRBJ1-5	TGTGCCAGCAGGAGGACAGTAGGCAATCAGCCCCAGCATTTT	CASRRTVGNQPQHF
TRBV7-9	few	TRBD1	TRBJ2-3	TGTGCCAGCAGCTTAAACAGGGGGCCCTCAGATACGCAGTATTTT	CASSLNRGPSDTQYF
TRBV12-3/TRBV12-4	few	.	TRBJ1-2	TGTGCCAGCAGTTTAGATCATGCAAACGGCTACACCTTC	CASSLDHANGYTF
TRBV20-1	few	.	TRBJ2-1	TGCAGTGCTAGAGATCCCCTCCGCCCCGGCCGGTTCTTC	CSARDPLRPGRFF
TRBV19	.	.	TRBJ1-1	TGTGCCAGTAGTATTTACACTGAAGCTTTCTTT	CASSIYTEAFF
TRBV5-5	.	.	TRBJ2-3	TGTGCCAGCAGCTTGGACTACCTGAGCACAGATACGCAGTATTTT	CASSLDYLSTDTQYF
TRBV24-1	.	.	TRBJ2-7	TGTGCCACCAGTGACGGTCGGGAGCAGTACTTC	CATSDGREQYF
TRBV6-1	.	TRBD2	TRBJ2-1	TGTGCCAGCAGTGTCCGCGGGAGGGACAATGAGCAGTTCTTC	CASSVRGRDNEQFF
TRBV24-1	.	.	TRBJ1-2	TGTGCCACCAGTGATCCGCCCTATGGCTACACCTTC	CATSDPPYGYTF
TRBV30	.	.	TRBJ2-1	TGTGCCTGGAGTACCGGACTCGAGAATGAGCAGTTCTTC	CAWSTGLENEQFF
TRBV21-1	.	.	TRBJ2-1	TGTGCCAGCAGCAATAGGCTAGCGGGGGCGAACAATGAGCAGTTCTTC	CASSNRLAGANNEQFF
TRBV6-4	.	TRBD2	TRBJ2-3	TGTGCCAGCAGTGACTCCGGGCTAGCGGGAGACCTAGATACGCAGTATTTT	CASSDSGLAGDLDTQYF
TRBV30	.	.	TRBJ2-1	TGTGCCTGGAGTGTAAAAGGGCATGAGCAGTTCTTC	CAWSVKGHEQFF
TRBV7-8	few	.	TRBJ2-7	TGTGCCAGCAGCACCGGGGACTACGAGCAGTACTTC	CASSTGDYEQYF
TRBV6-2/TRBV6-3	.	.	TRBJ2-3	TGTGCCAGCAGTTACTCCCCTGAGGGCCTAGATACGCAGTATTTT	CASSYSPEGLDTQYF
TRBV29-1	.	TRBD2	TRBJ2-1	TGCAGCGGGGGGACTAGCGAGCGCTACAATGAGCAGTTCTTC	CSGGTSERYNEQFF
TRBV18	.	.	TRBJ2-6	TGTGCCAGCTCACCCCGTTTGTTGAGCTCTGGGGCCAACGTCCTGACTTTC	CASSPRLLSSGANVLTF
TRBV7-6	many	.	TRBJ2-7	TGTGCCAGCAGCTTATCGGATTCCTCCTACGAGCAGTACTTC	CASSLSDSSYEQYF
TRBV20-1	.	.	TRBJ1-5	TGCAGTGCTAGAGCCTCCCGACAGGGCAATCAGCCCCAGCATTTT	CSARASRQGNQPQHF
TRBV7-9	few	TRBD1	TRBJ2-1	TGTGCCAGCAGCTACGACCGGGACAGGACTTGGGATGAGCAGTTCTTC	CASSYDRDRTWDEQFF
TRBV20-1	few	.	TRBJ2-5	TGCAGTGCTAGACGGGGCATTGGACCAGAGACCCAGTACTTC	CSARRGIGPETQYF
TRBV29-1	few	TRBD1	TRBJ2-7	TGCAGCGTTGAAACACAGGGGCTCCTATTCTCCTACGAGCAGTACTTC	CSVETQGLLFSYEQYF
TRBV7-9	many	.	TRBJ2-3	TGTGCCAGCAGCCCCCGCCAGGAGGTGCAGTATTTT	CASSPRQEVQYF
TRBV6-6	few	.	TRBJ2-1	TGTGCCAGCAGTTACCCAGACGACGCGGGACGCAGCTCCTACAATGAGCAGTTCTTC	CASSYPDDAGRSSYNEQFF
TRBV3-1	.	TRBD2	TRBJ2-3	TGTGCCAGCGGCCGCGGGAGGGCTAGCACAGATACGCAGTATTTT	CASGRGRASTDTQYF
TRBV7-9	few	TRBD1	TRBJ2-5	TGTGCCAGCCTTCTAGGGGGCAGGGCTCAAGAGACCCAGTACTTC	CASLLGGRAQETQYF
TRBV24-1	few	.	TRBJ2-3	TGTGCCACCAGTTCCCCGAGTTTGGGGACGGATGATACGCAGTATTTT	CATSSPSLGTDDTQYF
TRBV20-1	few	TRBD2	TRBJ2-1	TGCAGTGCTACCGGGACTAGCGACCCTGAGCAGTTCTTC	CSATGTSDPEQFF
TRBV5-1	few	TRBD1	TRBJ1-1	TGCGCCGGACGACAGGGGGCAGGCACTGAAGCTTTCTTT	CAGRQGAGTEAFF